Detailed here is one TCR beta chain. Its antigen is not known. Stated time point: cycle 4 day 1 (C4D1), after 6 weeks of nivolumab. Every patient had relapsed following autologous stem cell transplantation, and cohorts differed in brentuximab vedotin exposure. Best responses fell into complete response, partial response or progressive disease. This CDR3 comprises 14 residues. Germline CDR1 is LNHDA and CDR2 is SQIVND (reference sequence). Trimming took off 3 bases at V and 1 base at J, with 9 bases between the two ends. Sequencing was performed with immunoSEQ multiplex PCR; in TCRdb, only in-frame clones are kept and a portion is missing. This table holds 16,000 or so clones, around four fifths found once. This record comes from a study of PD-1 blockade in classical Hodgkin lymphoma. Study-level findings and limits: As was reported, newly diagnosed patients showed lower baseline TCR diversity than healthy donors did.

The sequence came from a human donor with classical Hodgkin lymphoma. Sequencing was performed on peripheral blood mononuclear cells (PBMCs), taken before the fourth cycle of nivolumab. The J gene is TRBJ1-2, the V gene TRBV19; weak D call: TRBD1 (5 bases). The CDR3 sequence: CASSIHRLNYGYTF. The CDR3, as DNA: TGTGCCAGTAGTATTCACAGGCTTAACTATGGCTACACCTTC.